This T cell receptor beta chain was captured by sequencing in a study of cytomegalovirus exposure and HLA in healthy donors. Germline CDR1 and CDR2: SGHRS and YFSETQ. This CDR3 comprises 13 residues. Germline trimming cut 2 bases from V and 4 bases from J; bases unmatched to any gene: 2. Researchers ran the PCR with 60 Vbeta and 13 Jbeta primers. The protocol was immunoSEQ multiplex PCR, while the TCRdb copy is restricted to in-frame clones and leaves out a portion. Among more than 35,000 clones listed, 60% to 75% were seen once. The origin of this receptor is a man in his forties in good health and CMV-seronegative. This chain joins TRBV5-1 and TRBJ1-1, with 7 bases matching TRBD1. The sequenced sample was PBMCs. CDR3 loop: CASSFRQGTEAFF. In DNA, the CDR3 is TGCGCCAGCAGCTTCAGACAGGGCACTGAAGCTTTCTTT.